This TCR beta chain came from a study of blood T cell repertoires in COVID-19. Turning to the study itself: Samples taken during acute and convalescent COVID-19 were collected in the United States, Italy and Spain. T cells, B-cell-depleted T cells, or PBMCs supplied cDNA or gDNA.

Authors' analysis steps: From reference gene primer amplification, estimates of nucleated cell counts were derived. Clones were read by immunoSEQ multiplex PCR, and TCRdb kept only the in-frame ones, dropping some. That table furnishes V, J and clone size, whereas the DNA furnished D and trimming. The repertoire holds fewer than 90,000 clones, with about 78% as singletons. The source of this sequence is a woman at least 80 years old with acute or convalescent COVID-19. The sequenced material came from peripheral blood.

CDR3 protein: CASSLGTYTDTQYF. The DNA for the CDR3 is TGTGCCAGCAGCTTGGGGACATACACAGATACGCAGTATTTT. This chain joins TRBV5-6 and TRBJ2-3, with D possibly TRBD1 on 5 matching bases. Germline V gene lookup returns CDR1 SGHDT and CDR2 YYEEEE. Trimming pared 0 bases from V and 2 bases from J, leaving 7 bases between. The length of the CDR3 is 14 residues.